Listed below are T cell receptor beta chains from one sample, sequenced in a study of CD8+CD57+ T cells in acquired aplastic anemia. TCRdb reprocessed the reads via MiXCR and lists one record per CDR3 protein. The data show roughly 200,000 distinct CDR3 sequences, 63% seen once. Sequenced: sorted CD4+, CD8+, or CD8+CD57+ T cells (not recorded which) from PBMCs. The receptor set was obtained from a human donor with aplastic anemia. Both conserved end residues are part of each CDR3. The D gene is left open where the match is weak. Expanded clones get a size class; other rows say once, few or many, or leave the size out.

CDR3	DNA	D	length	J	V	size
CASSPGTGQETQYF	TGTGCCAGCTCACCAGGGACAGGGCAAGAGACCCAGTACTTC	TRBD1	14	TRBJ2-5	TRBV18	NA
CASSVEVSAEKLFF	TGTGCCAGCAGTGTTGAGGTGTCGGCTGAAAAACTGTTTTTT	NA	14	TRBJ1-4	TRBV2	NA
CASSVVKFPGELFF	TGTGCCAGCAGCGTAGTTAAGTTCCCCGGGGAGCTGTTTTTT	NA	14	TRBJ2-2	TRBV9	many
CAITPGSTDTQYF	TGTGCCATCACCCCTGGCAGCACAGATACGCAGTATTTT	NA	13	TRBJ2-3	TRBV10-3	few
CASPDRQETQYF	TGTGCCAGTCCTGACAGGCAAGAGACCCAGTACTTC	NA	12	TRBJ2-5	TRBV19	NA
CASSSGGEFYGYTF	TGTGCCAGCAGCTCCGGCGGGGAGTTCTATGGCTACACCTTC	NA	14	TRBJ1-2	TRBV7-2	NA
CASSQDLGKYNEQFF	TGTGCCAGCAGCCAAGATCTTGGAAAGTACAATGAGCAGTTCTTC	NA	15	TRBJ2-1	TRBV14	NA
CASAVDSYEQYF	TGTGCCAGCGCCGTGGACAGCTACGAGCAGTACTTC	NA	12	TRBJ2-7	TRBV5-4	NA
CASSESPGGPPDTQYF	TGCGCCAGCAGTGAGTCACCGGGGGGACCGCCAGATACGCAGTATTTT	TRBD2	16	TRBJ2-3	TRBV10-2	NA
CASSVEAGPYEQYF	TGTGCCAGCAGCGTAGAGGCAGGGCCGTACGAGCAGTACTTC	NA	14	TRBJ2-7	TRBV9	many
CSVGKGGGGETQYF	TGCAGCGTTGGAAAGGGGGGGGGAGGTGAGACCCAGTACTTC	NA	14	TRBJ2-5	TRBV29-1	NA
CASTLDSRDYGYTF	TGTGCCAGCACCCTGGACAGCAGGGACTATGGCTACACCTTC	NA	14	TRBJ1-2	TRBV2	few
CASSRTSGGIYNEQFF	TGTGCCAGCAGTCGGACTAGCGGGGGCATCTACAATGAGCAGTTCTTC	TRBD2	16	TRBJ2-1	TRBV6-6	many
CASSYNFSGYYEQYF	TGTGCCAGCAGCTATAACTTTAGCGGTTATTACGAGCAGTACTTC	NA	15	TRBJ2-7	TRBV7-9	NA
CASSNTTGTANSPLHF	TGTGCCAGTAGTAATACCACCGGGACAGCGAATTCACCCCTCCACTTT	TRBD1	16	TRBJ1-6	TRBV19	NA
CASSMNLMGNQPQHF	TGTGCCAGTAGTATGAATCTAATGGGCAATCAGCCCCAGCATTTT	NA	15	TRBJ1-5	TRBV19	many
CSVVTGSFGEKLFF	TGCAGCGTAGTGACAGGGTCCTTTGGGGAAAAACTGTTTTTT	TRBD1	14	TRBJ1-4	TRBV29-1	many
CATSAGNTIYF	TGTGCCACCTCGGCTGGAAACACCATATATTTT	NA	11	TRBJ1-3	TRBV7-9	NA
CATLWDRAADTQYF	TGTGCCACCCTATGGGACAGGGCAGCAGATACGCAGTATTTT	TRBD1	14	TRBJ2-3	TRBV24-1	NA
CASSPDRTNEQFF	TGTGCCAGCAGCCCCGACAGGACCAATGAGCAGTTCTTC	NA	13	TRBJ2-1	TRBV4-2	once
CASSQEQEISSYEQYF	TGTGCCAGCAGCCAAGAACAGGAAATAAGCTCCTACGAGCAGTACTTC	NA	16	TRBJ2-7	TRBV14	many
CASSLNTGEPFF	TGTGCCAGCAGCCTCAACACCGGGGAGCCGTTTTTT	NA	12	TRBJ2-2	TRBV7-8	NA
CSVEVQDNSGNTIYF	TGCAGCGTTGAAGTTCAGGACAACTCTGGAAACACCATATATTTT	NA	15	TRBJ1-3	TRBV29-1	NA
CASSYSQGRGETQYF	TGTGCCAGCAGTTACTCGCAGGGGCGAGGAGAGACCCAGTACTTC	NA	15	TRBJ2-5	TRBV6-5	NA
CASSLDGYSPLHF	TGTGCCAGCAGCCTCGACGGCTATTCACCCCTCCACTTT	NA	13	TRBJ1-6	TRBV7-2	NA
CSAPEELFF	TGCAGTGCCCCGGAGGAGCTGTTTTTT	NA	9	TRBJ2-2	TRBV20-1	few
CASSYVWGTNEKLFF	TGTGCCAGCAGTTACGTATGGGGAACTAATGAAAAACTGTTTTTT	NA	15	TRBJ1-4	TRBV6-2/TRBV6-3	NA
CASSLEGELFF	TGTGCCAGCAGCTTAGAGGGGGAGCTGTTTTTT	NA	11	TRBJ2-2	TRBV7-8	NA
CASSRARTGPSNQPQHF	TGTGCCAGCTCACGGGCTAGGACAGGGCCCTCCAATCAGCCCCAGCATTTT	TRBD1	17	TRBJ1-5	TRBV18	NA
CSARDGSSGANVLTF	TGCAGTGCTAGAGACGGGTCATCTGGGGCCAACGTCCTGACTTTC	NA	15	TRBJ2-6	TRBV20-1	many
CATSGGGSTGELFF	TGTGCCACCAGTGGAGGGGGTAGCACCGGGGAGCTGTTTTTT	NA	14	TRBJ2-2	TRBV24-1	few
CASSELVSAVSFYEQYF	TGTGCCAGCAGTGAGCTGGTTTCGGCAGTTAGTTTCTACGAGCAGTACTTC	NA	17	TRBJ2-7	TRBV2	NA
CSVRGSYEQYF	TGCAGTGTTAGGGGGTCCTACGAGCAGTACTTC	NA	11	TRBJ2-7	TRBV20-1	NA
CASSEPYSSGGDSTDTQYF	TGTGCCAGCAGTGAACCATACTCCAGCGGGGGGGATAGCACAGATACGCAGTATTTT	TRBD2	19	TRBJ2-3	TRBV2	many
CASALLAGESDTQYF	TGTGCCAGCGCACTACTAGCGGGGGAATCAGATACGCAGTATTTT	TRBD2	15	TRBJ2-3	TRBV6-4	many
CASKDSSTDTQYF	TGTGCCAGTAAAGACAGCAGCACAGATACGCAGTATTTT	NA	13	TRBJ2-3	TRBV19	NA
CASSLTRDRGGGNYGYTF	TGTGCCAGCAGCTTAACCCGGGACAGGGGCGGAGGGAACTATGGCTACACCTTC	TRBD1	18	TRBJ1-2	TRBV7-2	NA
CATSRETSSYTDTQYF	TGTGCCACCAGCAGAGAGACTAGCAGTTACACAGATACGCAGTATTTT	TRBD2	16	TRBJ2-3	TRBV15	NA
CASSLAGQTLYGYTF	TGCGCCAGCAGCTTGGCCGGACAGACCCTCTATGGCTACACCTTC	NA	15	TRBJ1-2	TRBV5-1	few
CASSLVPGGDIQYF	TGTGCCAGCAGCTTAGTCCCAGGGGGGGACATTCAGTACTTC	NA	14	TRBJ2-4	TRBV7-2	many
CASSPGGQPVTGELFF	TGTGCCAGCAGTCCCGGGGGACAGCCAGTCACCGGGGAGCTGTTTTTT	NA	16	TRBJ2-2	TRBV27	few
CATSDGDRGITGELFF	TGTGCCACCAGTGATGGCGACAGGGGGATAACCGGGGAGCTGTTTTTT	TRBD1	16	TRBJ2-2	TRBV24-1	NA
CATSRDLRDEQFF	TGTGCCACCAGCAGAGATCTTAGGGATGAGCAGTTCTTC	NA	13	TRBJ2-1	TRBV15	NA
CASSLHRRSYNEQFF	TGCGCCAGCAGCTTGCACAGACGCTCCTACAATGAGCAGTTCTTC	NA	15	TRBJ2-1	TRBV5-1	many
CAISDRAEQYF	TGTGCCATCAGTGATAGGGCCGAGCAGTACTTC	NA	11	TRBJ2-7	TRBV10-3	NA
CASSVTGVKSYGYTF	TGTGCCAGCAGCGTAACAGGGGTGAAGTCTTATGGCTACACCTTC	TRBD1	15	TRBJ1-2	TRBV9	NA
CAISESMAQPQHF	TGTGCCATCAGTGAGTCGATGGCCCAGCCCCAGCATTTT	NA	13	TRBJ1-5	TRBV10-3	NA
CASSLVGQGQPQHF	TGTGCCAGCAGCTTAGTTGGACAGGGCCAGCCCCAGCATTTT	TRBD1	14	TRBJ1-5	TRBV7-2	once
CASSLGTSGGSPYF	TGTGCCAGCAGCCTCGGGACTAGCGGGGGGAGCCCGTATTTT	TRBD2	14	TRBJ2-3	TRBV5-8	many
CSASGQPQHF	TGCAGTGCTAGTGGTCAGCCCCAGCATTTT	NA	10	TRBJ1-5	TRBV20-1	NA
CASSVASSPYNEQFF	TGTGCCAGCAGCGTAGCGTCTAGCCCCTACAATGAGCAGTTCTTC	NA	15	TRBJ2-1	TRBV9	NA
CASSTGGTSGGARDTQYF	TGCGCCAGCAGCACCGGCGGGACTAGCGGGGGGGCTAGAGATACGCAGTATTTT	TRBD2	18	TRBJ2-3	TRBV5-1	many
CASSYGGAQADGYTF	TGTGCCAGCAGTTATGGGGGGGCGCAGGCCGATGGCTACACCTTC	NA	15	TRBJ1-2	TRBV7-9	NA
CASRLLAGNPDTQYF	TGTGCCAGCAGACTATTAGCGGGGAACCCAGATACGCAGTATTTT	TRBD2	15	TRBJ2-3	TRBV7-9	NA
CASSQVQGSKNSPLHF	TGCGCCAGCAGCCAGGTACAGGGGAGTAAGAATTCACCCCTCCACTTT	TRBD1	16	TRBJ1-6	TRBV4-1	NA
CSVESKHSSGANVLTF	TGCAGCGTTGAGTCGAAGCACAGCTCTGGGGCCAACGTCCTGACTTTC	NA	16	TRBJ2-6	TRBV29-1	NA
CASSFDGAVGLNTEAFF	TGTGCCAGCAGCTTTGACGGGGCAGTGGGATTGAACACTGAAGCTTTCTTT	NA	17	TRBJ1-1	TRBV7-9	few
CASSDRSSYEQYF	TGTGCCAGTTCGGACCGGAGCTCCTACGAGCAGTACTTC	NA	13	TRBJ2-7	TRBV6-5	many
CASSSSTASYEQYF	TGTGCCAGCAGCTCGTCGACAGCTTCCTACGAGCAGTACTTC	NA	14	TRBJ2-7	TRBV7-2	NA
CASSYDRGTEAFF	TGTGCCAGCAGCTACGACAGGGGGACTGAAGCTTTCTTT	TRBD1	13	TRBJ1-1	TRBV7-9	NA